These 16 T cell receptor beta chains came from one sample sequenced in a study of early T cells in non-severe SARS-CoV-2 infection. TCRdb redid the calling of the 5' RACE reads with MiXCR, one entry per CDR3 protein. The table includes around 80,000 distinct CDR3 sequences, about 13% detected once. The sample comprised whole blood. These receptors originate from an adult who was a healthcare worker with PCR-confirmed SARS-CoV-2 infection or an uninfected control (not recorded which).

This clonotype was seen ten or more times. In DNA form, the CDR3 reads TGTGCCAGCAGAGCCGGACAGGGGCCTTTATTGAGGAATTCACCCCTCCACTTT. Its translation: CASRAGQGPLLRNSPLHF. The chain links TRBV6-2 or TRBV6-3 to TRBJ1-6; 9 bases fit TRBD1. The V gene end was trimmed by 6 bases and the J gene end by 7 bases; junction bases not matched to a gene: 16. The germline gives CDR1 MNHEY, CDR2 SVGEGT. The CDR3 is made up of 18 amino acids.

This clonotype was detected ten times or more. J is TRBJ1-1 and V is TRBV10-3, with 7 bases aligning to TRBD1. CDR1 and CDR2 from the germline V gene are ENHRY and SYGVKD. V trimming: 6 bases; J trimming: 1 base; junction bases outside the gene matches: 5. The CDR3 is 14 amino acids. CDR3 sequence: CAIRGQRSNTEAFF. In DNA, the CDR3 is TGTGCCATCAGGGGACAGCGGTCGAACACTGAAGCTTTCTTT.

The chain is built from TRBV20-1 and TRBJ2-7; D is possibly TRBD1 (6 bases). This CDR3 is built from 13 residues. Germline values: CDR1 DFQATT, CDR2 SNEGSKA (reference sequence). Trimming cost V 4 bases and J 3 bases, with 13 bases left between them. In DNA, the CDR3 is TGCAGTGCTAACCATCGACAGGTCTACGAGCAGTACTTC. Its translation: CSANHRQVYEQYF.

This clonotype turned up a few times. This chain links TRBV18 with TRBJ1-2, with D possibly being TRBD1 (5 bases). The CDR3 spans 14 residues. From germline, CDR1 is KGHSH and CDR2 LQKENI. V gave up 3 bases and J gave up 8 bases, with 16 bases separating them. The CDR3 spells CASSPSGTAEGYTF. The CDR3 bases are TGTGCCAGCTCACCTTCTGGGACGGCGGAGGGCTACACCTTC.

This clonotype was seen many times. The rearrangement links TRBV12-3 or TRBV12-4 to TRBJ2-1, with 7 bases aligning to TRBD2. J gave up 6 bases and V 2 bases, and 7 bases lay outside the gene matches. CDR3 length: 15 amino acids. CDR3 nucleotide sequence: TGTGCCAGCAGTTTAAATGGGGGGGATGGCAATGAGCAGTTCTTC. It translates to CASSLNGGDGNEQFF.

The rearrangement uses TRBV4-1 and TRBJ2-7; 7 nucleotides match TRBD2. The V gene's germline CDR1 is MGHRA and CDR2 YSYEKL. The CDR3 extends over 15 amino acids. Unmatched junction bases numbered 6, after V lost 2 bases and J lost 2 bases. The CDR3 here is CASSQPPGGAYEQYF. Here the CDR3 DNA reads TGCGCCAGCAGCCAACCTCCGGGGGGAGCCTACGAGCAGTACTTC.

The J gene is TRBJ1-1, the V gene TRBV12-3 or TRBV12-4; D not certain. The CDR3 is made up of 15 amino acids. Trimming stripped 6 bases from V and 1 base from J, with 15 bases between. CDR3 nucleotides: TGTGCCAGCAGCCAGAACGCGGTCGAGAACACTGAAGCTTTCTTT. Its protein is CASSQNAVENTEAFF.

This clonotype was seen repeatedly, ten times or more. Here the CDR3 reads CASSVGTDTGELFF. DNA for the CDR3: TGTGCCAGCAGCGTAGGGACAGATACCGGGGAGCTGTTTTTT. V and J are TRBV9 and TRBJ2-2, with a tentative D call TRBD1 (6 bases). This CDR3 comprises 14 residues. Germline CDR1 SGDLS, CDR2 YYNGEE. V lost 0 bases and J lost 5, with 8 bases in between.

The chain combines TRBV4-1 with TRBJ2-1; 11 nucleotides match TRBD2. The ends lost 0 bases at V and 7 bases at J; junction bases unmatched: 2. This CDR3 spans 15 amino acids. Germline values: CDR1 MGHRA, CDR2 YSYEKL. The CDR3 here is CASSQDLAGGNEQFF. DNA of the CDR3: TGCGCCAGCAGCCAAGATCTAGCGGGAGGAAATGAGCAGTTCTTC.

The chain employs TRBV6-6 and TRBJ1-1; possible D gene TRBD1, 6 bases. Germline CDR1 and CDR2: MNHNY and SVGAGI (reference sequence). V was clipped by 2 bases and J by 4 bases, with 11 bases between them. This CDR3 is 14 amino acids long. The CDR3: CASSYGQGTTEAFF. The CDR3 nucleotides are TGTGCCAGCAGTTACGGGCAGGGGACCACTGAAGCTTTCTTT.

This clonotype was recorded a few times. The V gene is TRBV3-1, the J gene TRBJ1-1; D not resolved. Germline CDR1 is LGHDT and CDR2 is YNNKEL (reference sequence). Trimming left V 0 bases short and J 1 base short, with 9 bases between. The length of the CDR3 is 15 residues. CDR3 protein: CASSQDRRANTEAFF. For the CDR3, the DNA is TGTGCCAGCAGCCAAGATAGGAGGGCGAACACTGAAGCTTTCTTT. Drawing the rest from reference TRBV3-1 and TRBJ1-1, the complete variable domain is DTAVSQTPKYLVTQMGNDKSIKCEQNLGHDTMYWYKQDSKKFLKIMFSYNNKELIINETVPNRFSPKSPDKAHLNLHINSLELGDSAVYFCASSQDRRANTEAFFGQGTRLTVV.

This clonotype was counted between two and nine times. The V and J genes are TRBV7-6 and TRBJ1-1, with 9 bases that match TRBD1. With V trimmed by 5 bases and J by 3 bases, 4 bases remained unmatched. The germline V gene has CDR1 SGHVS and CDR2 FNYEAQ. The CDR3 extends over 14 amino acids. The CDR3 bases are TGTGCCAGCAGCCCGGGACAGGGAGACACTGAAGCTTTCTTT. Translated, it gives CASSPGQGDTEAFF.

This clonotype was seen more than once but under ten times. This chain joins TRBV20-1 and TRBJ2-3; 7 bases are a match to TRBD2. The CDR3 runs 16 residues. V lost 0 bases to trimming and J lost 4 bases; unmatched junction nucleotides: 10. Looked up from germline, CDR1 is DFQATT and CDR2 is SNEGSKA (reference sequence). The CDR3 nucleotides read TGCAGTGCTAGAGATTTAAGGGCGGGAGCCCCAGATACGCAGTATTTT. Its translation: CSARDLRAGAPDTQYF.

This clonotype was recorded many times. The chain employs TRBV3-1 and TRBJ2-3, with 10 positions matching TRBD2. Germline CDR1 LGHDT, CDR2 YNNKEL (reference sequence). The CDR3 runs to 13 residues. The CDR3 here is CGAGGPQVDTQYF. As DNA, the CDR3 is TGTGGAGCGGGGGGGCCTCAGGTAGATACGCAGTATTTT.

This clonotype was seen many times. The J gene is TRBJ1-3, the V gene TRBV10-3; the D is unclear. The length of the CDR3 is 17 residues. Germline V gives CDR1 ENHRY, CDR2 SYGVKD. With 8 bases removed from V and 0 bases from J, the gap between germline ends came to 20 bases. The CDR3 DNA reads as TGTGCCATCGGCCCCCGGGCGGATCCCACCTCTGGAAACACCATATATTTT. As protein: CAIGPRADPTSGNTIYF.

This chain links TRBV11-1 with TRBJ2-7, with 7 bases aligning to TRBD2. The CDR3 loop spans 14 amino acids. The V gene's germline CDR1 is SGHAT and CDR2 FQDESV (reference sequence). Trimming cost V 3 bases and J 1 base; bases outside gene matches: 3. Here the CDR3 DNA reads TGTGCCAGCAGCTTCGGGGGGAGGTCCTACGAGCAGTACTTC. Translation: CASSFGGRSYEQYF.